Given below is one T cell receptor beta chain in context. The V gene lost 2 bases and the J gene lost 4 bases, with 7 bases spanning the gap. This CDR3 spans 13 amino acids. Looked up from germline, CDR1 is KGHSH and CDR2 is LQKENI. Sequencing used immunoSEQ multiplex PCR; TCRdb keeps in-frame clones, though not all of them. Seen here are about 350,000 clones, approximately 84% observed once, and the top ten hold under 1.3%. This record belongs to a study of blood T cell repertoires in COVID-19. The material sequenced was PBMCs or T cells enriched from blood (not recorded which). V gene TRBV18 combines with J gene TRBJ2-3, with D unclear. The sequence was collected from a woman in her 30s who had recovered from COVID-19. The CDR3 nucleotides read TGTGCCAGCTCACCAGTGGGCCCAGATACGCAGTATTTT. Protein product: CASSPVGPDTQYF.